These T cell receptor beta chains were read from a single sample in a study of OX40 agonist ivuxolimab in advanced cancers. Profiling relied on immunoSEQ multiplex PCR, and the TCRdb table lists in-frame clones only, not all of them. This sample has 44,000 or so clones, with around 80% found just once. This specimen was CD4+ or CD8+ T cells sorted from blood, taken in a trial of the OX40 agonist ivuxolimab. The receptors stem from an adult with an advanced solid tumor such as melanoma, head and neck, liver or kidney cancer. Both conserved end residues are part of each CDR3. A D gene is named only where the DNA matches it firmly. A row's size may be missing; if present it is once, few, many or a size class.

J gene: TRBJ2-3
clone size: NA
D gene: NA
V gene: TRBV20-1
CDR3 DNA: TGCAGTGCTAGCACGGGTACGCAGTATTTT
CDR3 protein: CSASTGTQYF

J gene: TRBJ1-4
clone size: once
D gene: NA
V gene: TRBV29-1
CDR3 DNA: TGCAGCGCTGCGGACAGAGGGAATGAAAAACTGTTTTTT
CDR3 protein: CSAADRGNEKLFF

J gene: TRBJ2-7
clone size: NA
D gene: NA
V gene: TRBV5-1
CDR3 DNA: TGCGCCAGCAGCTCGATCGGACAGAGGAGCTCCTACGAGCAGTACTTC
CDR3 protein: CASSSIGQRSSYEQYF

J gene: TRBJ2-5
clone size: NA
D gene: TRBD1
V gene: TRBV5-4
CDR3 DNA: TGTGCCAGCAGCTTGGGACAGGGGGCGCTTCAAGAGACCCAGTACTTC
CDR3 protein: CASSLGQGALQETQYF

J gene: TRBJ2-1
clone size: NA
D gene: NA
V gene: TRBV15
CDR3 DNA: TGTGCCACCAGCAGAGTAGGGACCCGGGCAGAGCAGTTCTTC
CDR3 protein: CATSRVGTRAEQFF

J gene: TRBJ2-5
clone size: NA
D gene: NA
V gene: TRBV20-1
CDR3 DNA: TGCAGTGTAGGGGGGGAGACCCAGTACTTC
CDR3 protein: CSVGGETQYF

J gene: TRBJ2-1
clone size: NA
D gene: NA
V gene: TRBV11-2
CDR3 DNA: TGTGCCAGCAGCTTAGAACCTGGATACAATGAGCAGTTCTTC
CDR3 protein: CASSLEPGYNEQFF

J gene: TRBJ1-6
clone size: NA
D gene: TRBD1
V gene: TRBV6-5
CDR3 DNA: TGTGCCAGCAGTCCTCGACAGGGCTATAATTCACCCCTCCACTTT
CDR3 protein: CASSPRQGYNSPLHF

J gene: TRBJ2-3
clone size: NA
D gene: TRBD1
V gene: TRBV5-1
CDR3 DNA: TGCGCCAGCAGCCCGGACAGGCCTCTAGCTGGTAATTTT
CDR3 protein: CASSPDRPLAGNF

J gene: TRBJ2-7
clone size: NA
D gene: NA
V gene: TRBV19
CDR3 DNA: TGTGCCAGTAGTATTGGCCCGAGGCCCTACGAGCAGTACTTC
CDR3 protein: CASSIGPRPYEQYF

J gene: TRBJ2-1
clone size: NA
D gene: NA
V gene: TRBV10-1
CDR3 DNA: TGCGCCAGCAGTGATGGGGGCGGGTGGATTCCCCATGAGCAGTTCTTC
CDR3 protein: CASSDGGGWIPHEQFF

J gene: TRBJ1-2
clone size: NA
D gene: TRBD1
V gene: TRBV2
CDR3 DNA: TGTGCCAGCAGCGCCCGACAGGGGAAGAACTATGGCTACACCTTC
CDR3 protein: CASSARQGKNYGYTF

J gene: TRBJ1-2
clone size: NA
D gene: NA
V gene: TRBV7-2
CDR3 DNA: TGTGCCAGCAGCTTAGCGGGGGTGAAGGTGGCGTATGGCTACACCTTC
CDR3 protein: CASSLAGVKVAYGYTF

J gene: TRBJ2-7
clone size: NA
D gene: TRBD2
V gene: TRBV2
CDR3 DNA: TGTGCCAGCAGGGGGGGAAGGACTAGCCTCTACGAGCAGTACTTC
CDR3 protein: CASRGGRTSLYEQYF

J gene: TRBJ1-2
clone size: NA
D gene: NA
V gene: TRBV2
CDR3 DNA: TGTGCCAGCAGTGAAGTTCCCAGGGACTATGGCTACACCTTC
CDR3 protein: CASSEVPRDYGYTF

J gene: TRBJ1-2
clone size: NA
D gene: NA
V gene: TRBV23-1
CDR3 DNA: TGCGCCAGCAGTCAATCGGTCAAAATAGGAACAGACTATGGCTACACCTTC
CDR3 protein: CASSQSVKIGTDYGYTF

J gene: TRBJ2-7
clone size: once
D gene: TRBD2
V gene: TRBV27
CDR3 DNA: TGTGCCAGCAGTTTATCCCTTCATTTCGGGACTAGCGCCTACGAGCAGTACTTC
CDR3 protein: CASSLSLHFGTSAYEQYF

J gene: TRBJ2-2
clone size: NA
D gene: TRBD1
V gene: TRBV19
CDR3 DNA: TGTGCCAGTAGTATCCTTTTAGGGGGCGCGGACACCGGGGAGCTGTTTTTT
CDR3 protein: CASSILLGGADTGELFF

J gene: TRBJ2-2
clone size: NA
D gene: TRBD1
V gene: TRBV11-3
CDR3 DNA: TGTGCCACCTCGGTGACAGGGGCCACCGGGGAGCTGTTTTTT
CDR3 protein: CATSVTGATGELFF

J gene: TRBJ2-7
clone size: NA
D gene: TRBD2
V gene: TRBV11-2
CDR3 DNA: TGTGCCAGCAGTAGCATAGCGGGACTAGCGGTCTACGAGCAGTACTTC
CDR3 protein: CASSSIAGLAVYEQYF

J gene: TRBJ2-7
clone size: few
D gene: NA
V gene: TRBV19
CDR3 DNA: TGTGCCAGTAGTATATCGGCCTCCTACGAGCAGTACTTC
CDR3 protein: CASSISASYEQYF

J gene: TRBJ2-7
clone size: NA
D gene: NA
V gene: TRBV4-3
CDR3 DNA: TGCGCCAGCAGCCAAGGCCCAGGCGTAACCTACGAGCAGTACTTC
CDR3 protein: CASSQGPGVTYEQYF

J gene: TRBJ1-1
clone size: NA
D gene: TRBD1
V gene: TRBV5-5
CDR3 DNA: TGTGCCAGCAGCTTTTTCTGGACAGGCCAGAACACTGAAGCTTTCTTT
CDR3 protein: CASSFFWTGQNTEAFF

J gene: TRBJ2-4
clone size: NA
D gene: NA
V gene: TRBV4-3
CDR3 DNA: TGCGCCAGCAGCCAAGATCCGGTGGATAGCGTCAAAAACATTCAGTACTTC
CDR3 protein: CASSQDPVDSVKNIQYF

J gene: TRBJ2-3
clone size: NA
D gene: NA
V gene: TRBV9
CDR3 DNA: TGTGCCAGCAGCGTAGAAATATCAGATACGCAGTATTTT
CDR3 protein: CASSVEISDTQYF

J gene: TRBJ2-5
clone size: NA
D gene: TRBD1
V gene: TRBV18
CDR3 DNA: TGTGCCAGCTCACCACCGGCGGGACAGGGGGTTGATCGGGAGACCCAGTACTTC
CDR3 protein: CASSPPAGQGVDRETQYF

J gene: TRBJ2-2
clone size: once
D gene: NA
V gene: TRBV5-6
CDR3 DNA: TGTGCCAGCAGCCTAGGCTGGGCGAACACCGGGGAGCTGTTTTTT
CDR3 protein: CASSLGWANTGELFF

J gene: TRBJ1-1
clone size: once
D gene: NA
V gene: TRBV27
CDR3 DNA: TGTGCCAGCAGGGGGGACGGGGTGAACACTGAAGCTTTCTTT
CDR3 protein: CASRGDGVNTEAFF

J gene: TRBJ1-1
clone size: once
D gene: NA
V gene: TRBV5-1
CDR3 DNA: TGCGCCAGCAGCCAGGACATTGGACTAAAATCTGAAGCTTTCTTT
CDR3 protein: CASSQDIGLKSEAFF

J gene: TRBJ2-6
clone size: medium-sized
D gene: NA
V gene: TRBV7-9
CDR3 DNA: TGTGCCAGCAGCAAAAGCGGAAACTCTGGGGCCAACGTCCTGACTTTC
CDR3 protein: CASSKSGNSGANVLTF

J gene: TRBJ2-1
clone size: NA
D gene: TRBD2
V gene: TRBV6-5
CDR3 DNA: TGTGCCAGCGGCTATAGCGGGAATGAGCAGTTCTTC
CDR3 protein: CASGYSGNEQFF

J gene: TRBJ1-1
clone size: NA
D gene: NA
V gene: TRBV5-6
CDR3 DNA: TGTGCCAGCAGCTTCCAGTTGAACACTGAAGCTTTCTTT
CDR3 protein: CASSFQLNTEAFF

J gene: TRBJ1-1
clone size: NA
D gene: NA
V gene: TRBV7-9
CDR3 DNA: TGTGCCAGCAGCTTAGCGTACACTGAAGCTTTCTTT
CDR3 protein: CASSLAYTEAFF

J gene: TRBJ2-1
clone size: NA
D gene: NA
V gene: TRBV6-5
CDR3 DNA: TGTGCCAGCAGTTACTCGATTGGGCGGCGGAATGAGCAGTTCTTC
CDR3 protein: CASSYSIGRRNEQFF

J gene: TRBJ2-7
clone size: NA
D gene: TRBD2
V gene: TRBV2
CDR3 DNA: TGTGCCAGCAGTGGGGTAGCGGGAACGGTCGAGCAGTACTTC
CDR3 protein: CASSGVAGTVEQYF

J gene: TRBJ1-3
clone size: NA
D gene: NA
V gene: TRBV9
CDR3 DNA: TGTGCCAGCAGCGCTGATAGGGGTGGAAACACCATATATTTT
CDR3 protein: CASSADRGGNTIYF

J gene: TRBJ2-1
clone size: once
D gene: TRBD2
V gene: TRBV2
CDR3 DNA: TGTGCAACCCCTAGCGGGATTAATGAGCAGTTCTTC
CDR3 protein: CATPSGINEQFF

J gene: TRBJ2-3
clone size: few
D gene: TRBD2
V gene: TRBV7-2
CDR3 DNA: TGTGCCAGCAGCATACGGACTAGCGGGCCCAGTACGCAGTATTTT
CDR3 protein: CASSIRTSGPSTQYF

J gene: TRBJ1-2
clone size: medium-sized
D gene: NA
V gene: TRBV19
CDR3 DNA: TGTGCCAGTAGTATGCTACAGGGAGGTGGTGGCTACACCTTC
CDR3 protein: CASSMLQGGGGYTF

J gene: TRBJ2-3
clone size: NA
D gene: TRBD1
V gene: TRBV5-1
CDR3 DNA: TGCGCCAGCAGCCGAACTAGTCCCGGGACAGGACTCATGGATACGCAGTATTTT
CDR3 protein: CASSRTSPGTGLMDTQYF

J gene: TRBJ2-5
clone size: NA
D gene: TRBD1
V gene: TRBV5-1
CDR3 DNA: TGCGCCAGCAGCCGCGACAGGGATGAGACCCAGTACTTC
CDR3 protein: CASSRDRDETQYF

J gene: TRBJ2-1
clone size: NA
D gene: TRBD2
V gene: TRBV6-5
CDR3 DNA: TGTGCCAGCCGAGAACTAGCGGGAGACTACAATGAGCAGTTCTTC
CDR3 protein: CASRELAGDYNEQFF

J gene: TRBJ2-7
clone size: once
D gene: NA
V gene: TRBV11-2
CDR3 DNA: TGTGCCAGCAGCGAAAGTCGTATCGAGCAGTACTTC
CDR3 protein: CASSESRIEQYF

J gene: TRBJ2-1
clone size: NA
D gene: NA
V gene: TRBV19
CDR3 DNA: TGTGCCAGTATGAGCTCCTACAATGAGCAGTTCTTC
CDR3 protein: CASMSSYNEQFF

J gene: TRBJ2-7
clone size: NA
D gene: NA
V gene: TRBV7-2
CDR3 DNA: TGTGCCAGCAGCGCCCTGGACAGATCCTACGAGCAGTACTTC
CDR3 protein: CASSALDRSYEQYF

J gene: TRBJ2-3
clone size: NA
D gene: TRBD2
V gene: TRBV6-5
CDR3 DNA: TGTGCCAGCAGCCTCGGGGGGTCATTCCTCGTTACGCAGTATTTT
CDR3 protein: CASSLGGSFLVTQYF